This T cell receptor (beta chain) was retrieved from a study of T cell responses to AZD1222 COVID-19 vaccine. General observations from the study: Unmutated regions of variants are reportedly targeted by nearly half of spike-specific TCRs. Donors in the cohort were predominantly white British and more often female, and clonal diversity was possibly underestimated.

As concerns this clone: Its antigen remains unidentified.

Measured with immunoSEQ multiplex PCR; TCRdb has only the in-frame clones, and not every one. The sample consists of 110,000 or so clones, around 88% of them appearing once. Germline assignment: CDR1 SGHTA and CDR2 FQGTGA. The CDR3 runs to 13 residues. V dropped 5 bases and J dropped 6 bases, with 14 bases sitting between them. Pooled in the analysis were second doses at about 4 or about 12 weeks. The sample was peripheral blood, taken 28 days after the second AZD1222 dose. The chain is built from TRBV7-3 and TRBJ2-7; unclear D gene. This receptor was identified in an adult who received the AZD1222 COVID-19 vaccine. This CDR3 reads CASSPDFGGEQYF. The CDR3 DNA reads TGTGCCAGCAGCCCCGACTTCGGCGGCGAGCAGTACTTC.